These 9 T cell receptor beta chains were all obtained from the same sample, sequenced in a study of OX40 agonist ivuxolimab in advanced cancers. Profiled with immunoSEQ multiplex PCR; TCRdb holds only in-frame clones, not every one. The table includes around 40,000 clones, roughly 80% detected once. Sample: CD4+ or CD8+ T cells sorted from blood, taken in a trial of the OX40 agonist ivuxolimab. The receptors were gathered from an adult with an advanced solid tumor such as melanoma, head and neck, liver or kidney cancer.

CDR3 in DNA: TGTGCCAGCAGCGTGGGACAGGGGTACGAGCAGTACTTC. Translated, it gives CASSVGQGYEQYF. The chain recombines TRBV7-3 with TRBJ2-7, with 10 positions matching TRBD1. V gave up 5 bases and J gave up 4 bases; unmatched junction bases: 2. The CDR3 contains 13 residues. Germline loops: CDR1 SGHTA, CDR2 FQGTGA. The full variable domain, rest sourced from reference TRBV7-3 and TRBJ2-7, is GAGVSQTPSNKVTEKGKYVELRCDPISGHTALYWYRQSLGQGPEFLIYFQGTGAADDSGLPNDRFFAVRPEGSVSTLKIQRTERGDSAVYLCASSVGQGYEQYFGPGTRLTVT.

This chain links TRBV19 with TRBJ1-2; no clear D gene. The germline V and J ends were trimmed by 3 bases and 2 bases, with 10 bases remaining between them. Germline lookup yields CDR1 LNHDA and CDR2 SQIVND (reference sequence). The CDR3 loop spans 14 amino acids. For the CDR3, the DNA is TGTGCCAGTAGTATGAGGGTCGGCAACTATGGCTACACCTTC. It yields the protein CASSMRVGNYGYTF.

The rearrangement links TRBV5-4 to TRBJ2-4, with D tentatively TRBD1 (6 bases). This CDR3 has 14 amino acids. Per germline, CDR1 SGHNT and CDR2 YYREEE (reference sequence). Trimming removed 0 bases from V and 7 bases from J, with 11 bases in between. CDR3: CASSLGGRRNIQYF. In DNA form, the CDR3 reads TGTGCCAGCAGCTTGGGGGGGCGCAGGAACATTCAGTACTTC.

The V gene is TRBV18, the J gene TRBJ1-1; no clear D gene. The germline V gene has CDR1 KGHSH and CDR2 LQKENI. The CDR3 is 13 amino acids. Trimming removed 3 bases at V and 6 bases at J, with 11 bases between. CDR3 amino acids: CASSPTQYAEAFF. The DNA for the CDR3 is TGTGCCAGCTCACCGACTCAGTACGCTGAAGCTTTCTTT.

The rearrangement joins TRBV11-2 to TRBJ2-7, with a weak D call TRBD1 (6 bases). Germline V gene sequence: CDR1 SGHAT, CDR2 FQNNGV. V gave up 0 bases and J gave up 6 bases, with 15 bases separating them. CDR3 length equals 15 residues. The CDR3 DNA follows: TGTGCCAGCAGCTTAGATAGGCATGGGGGCGGCGAGCAGTACTTC. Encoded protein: CASSLDRHGGGEQYF. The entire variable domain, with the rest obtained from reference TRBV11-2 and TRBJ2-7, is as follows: EAGVAQSPRYKIIEKRQSVAFWCNPISGHATLYWYQQILGQGPKLLIQFQNNGVVDDSQLPKDRFSAERLKGVDSTLKIQPAKLEDSAVYLCASSLDRHGGGEQYFGPGTRLTVT.

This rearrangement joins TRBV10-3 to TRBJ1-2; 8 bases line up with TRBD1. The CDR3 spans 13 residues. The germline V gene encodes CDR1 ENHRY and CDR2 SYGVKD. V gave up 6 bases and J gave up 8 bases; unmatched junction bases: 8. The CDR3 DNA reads TGTGCCATCAGCGCGGACAGGGTCGGCGGCTACACCTTC. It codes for CAISADRVGGYTF.

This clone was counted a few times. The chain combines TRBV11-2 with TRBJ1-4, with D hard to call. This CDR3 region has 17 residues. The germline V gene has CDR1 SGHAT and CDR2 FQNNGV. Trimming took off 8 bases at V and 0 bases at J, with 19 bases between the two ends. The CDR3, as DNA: TGTGCCAGCTCGGAAAGTGGGAAGAAGGCAACTAATGAAAAACTGTTTTTT. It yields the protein CASSESGKKATNEKLFF.

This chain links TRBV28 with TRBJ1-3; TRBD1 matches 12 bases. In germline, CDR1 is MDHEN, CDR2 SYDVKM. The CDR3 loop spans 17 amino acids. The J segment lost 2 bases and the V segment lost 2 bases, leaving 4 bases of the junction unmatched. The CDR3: CASSLPGQGATGNTIYF. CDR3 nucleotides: TGTGCCAGCAGTTTACCGGGACAGGGGGCTACTGGAAACACCATATATTTT.

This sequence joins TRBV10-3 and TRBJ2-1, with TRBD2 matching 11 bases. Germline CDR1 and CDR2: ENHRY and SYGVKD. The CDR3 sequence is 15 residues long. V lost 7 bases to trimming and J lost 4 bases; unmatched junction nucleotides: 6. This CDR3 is CAIKDTSGRYNEQFF. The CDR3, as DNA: TGTGCCATCAAAGACACTAGCGGGAGATACAATGAGCAGTTCTTC.